This T cell receptor (beta chain) comes out of a study of blood T cell repertoires in COVID-19 (dated by TCRdb to about 2020). A note on the overall study: The collaborator samples originated in the United States, Italy and Spain and spanned the acute and convalescent phases of COVID-19. The sample metadata nearly always contained a de-identified subject ID, COVID-19 status, age in years and sex. The prospective study material was composed of cDNA or gDNA derived from T cells, B-cell-depleted T cells, or PBMCs. Samples were obtained from the ongoing ImmuneRACE study (first 160 participants) and from over 1,000 subjects provided by 6 global collaborators. Deeply sampled blood TCRbeta repertoires from subjects exposed to, actively infected with, or recovered from COVID-19 were included in the dataset. The repertoires were made available in a free public database intended to serve as a resource for research on the immune response to SARS-CoV-2. Where HLA class I and class II types were available, the types were taken from metadata supplied by the sample provider, not from assay-based typing. Study-wide conclusions, independent of this receptor: The amount of clinical and demographic metadata varied by source and participant and was provided uncurated.

The collaborating institutions used their own protocols to collect whole blood in K2EDTA tubes. For TCRbeta analysis, collaborators shipped samples in one of three forms: frozen whole blood, isolated PBMCs, or DNA extracted from either of those sample types. Only a few counts were recorded for this clone. Its target antigen remains unknown. Base qualities are not provided; no much larger clone lies one nucleotide away. This specimen includes other DNA sequences encoding the same CDR3. The immunoSEQ Assay, a bias-controlled multiplex PCR, was used to amplify TCRbeta CDR3 regions from genomic DNA. The study's own analysis went as follows. Nucleated cell counts per sample were estimated from amplification of reference gene primers within the assay. To quantify the absolute abundance of each unique TCRbeta CDR3 rearrangement, sequence reads were collapsed and filtered. Productive Simpson clonality was computed per sample as the square root of Simpson's diversity index over productive rearrangements. Imported from immuneACCESS, the table was reduced by TCRdb to in-frame sequences with V and J called. These copies leave out some clones; in studies compared against another copy, an unresolved V gene accounts for under half, and the cause of the remainder is not known. From that table come the V and J calls and clone size; the DNA was used to work out D and trimming. This sample comprises over 100,000 clones, around 90% of them detected only once. Roughly 4.5% of the sample belongs to the ten largest clones.

V is clipped by 5 bases and J by 0 bases, and the sequence between their germline boundaries is 7 bases long. CDR1 and CDR2 are drawn from the germline V gene: KGHSH, LQKENI. The CDR3 has 13 amino acids, counting the end cysteine and phenylalanine. Kept here is only the CDR3 DNA, which spans 39 bases and is read in frame from base 1. The sequencing sample was made of peripheral blood. This receptor was taken from a man between 18 and 35 years old with acute or convalescent COVID-19. The chain is assembled from TRBV18 and TRBJ1-1; a tentative D match to TRBD1 spans 5 bases. The nucleotide sequence reads as follows: TGTGCCAGCTCAGCAGGGATGAACACTGAAGCTTTCTTT. It specifies CASSAGMNTEAFF.